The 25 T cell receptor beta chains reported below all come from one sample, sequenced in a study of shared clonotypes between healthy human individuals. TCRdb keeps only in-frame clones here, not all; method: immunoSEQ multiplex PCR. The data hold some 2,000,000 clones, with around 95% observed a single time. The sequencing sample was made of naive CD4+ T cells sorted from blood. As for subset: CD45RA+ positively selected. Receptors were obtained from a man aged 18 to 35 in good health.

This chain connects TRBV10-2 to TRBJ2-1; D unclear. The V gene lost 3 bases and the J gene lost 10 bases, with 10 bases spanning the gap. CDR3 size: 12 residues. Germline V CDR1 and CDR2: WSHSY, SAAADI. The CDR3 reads CASSDWVGEQFF. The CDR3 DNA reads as TGCGCCAGCAGTGATTGGGTCGGGGAGCAGTTCTTC.

The CDR3 is CASSFTTGTGGETQYF. The CDR3 bases are TGTGCCAGCAGCTTTACAACCGGGACAGGTGGAGAGACCCAGTACTTC. This chain connects TRBV5-4 to TRBJ2-5, with TRBD1 matching 8 bases. Trimming cost V 2 bases and J 4 bases; bases outside gene matches: 10. The germline V gene encodes CDR1 SGHNT and CDR2 YYREEE (reference sequence). The length of the CDR3 is 16 residues.

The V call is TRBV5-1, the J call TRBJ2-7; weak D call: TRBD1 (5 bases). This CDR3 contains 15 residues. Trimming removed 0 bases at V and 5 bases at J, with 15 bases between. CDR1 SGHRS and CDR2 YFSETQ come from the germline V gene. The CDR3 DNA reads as TGCGCCAGCAGCTTGGCCGAGGCAGGGTGGAACGAGCAGTACTTC. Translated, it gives CASSLAEAGWNEQYF.

For the CDR3, the DNA is TGCGCCAGCAACCGAGGGTCGAAGGAGGGTAATGAGCAGTTCTTC. Its translation is CASNRGSKEGNEQFF. The chain has TRBV5-1 and TRBJ2-1, with TRBD2 as a possible D gene (6 bases). Germline CDR1 and CDR2: SGHRS and YFSETQ. The CDR3 is 15 residues long. With 6 bases removed from V and 7 bases from J, the gap between germline ends came to 20 bases.

The CDR3 DNA is TGTGCCAGCAGCTCGGACAGGGGGAGGAATTCACCCCTCCACTTT. Translation gives CASSSDRGRNSPLHF. V is TRBV7-3 and J is TRBJ1-6; TRBD1 matches at 10 bases. Germline values: CDR1 SGHTA, CDR2 FQGTGA. CDR3 length: 15 residues. With 4 bases clipped from V and 7 bases from J, the junction kept 4 bases outside the gene matches.

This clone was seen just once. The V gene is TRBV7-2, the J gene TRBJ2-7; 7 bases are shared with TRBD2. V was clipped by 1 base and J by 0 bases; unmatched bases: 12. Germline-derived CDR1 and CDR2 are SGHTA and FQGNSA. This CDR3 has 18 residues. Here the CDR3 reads CASSLGRRLAAVSYEQYF. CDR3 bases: TGTGCCAGCAGCTTAGGGCGCCGGCTAGCGGCCGTCTCCTACGAGCAGTACTTC.

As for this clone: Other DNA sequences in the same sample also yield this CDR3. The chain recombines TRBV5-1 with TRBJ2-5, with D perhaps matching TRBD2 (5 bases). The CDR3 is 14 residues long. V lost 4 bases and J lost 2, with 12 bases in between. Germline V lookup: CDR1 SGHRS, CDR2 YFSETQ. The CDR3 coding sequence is TGCGCCAGCAGCCCATTACTAGGTCAAGAGACCCAGTACTTC. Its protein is CASSPLLGQETQYF.

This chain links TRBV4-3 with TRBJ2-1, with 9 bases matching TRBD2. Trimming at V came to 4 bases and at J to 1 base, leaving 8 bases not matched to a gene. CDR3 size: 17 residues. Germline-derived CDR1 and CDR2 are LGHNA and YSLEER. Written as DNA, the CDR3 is TGCGCCAGCAGCCGGGGGACTAGCCCCCCGTCCTACAATGAGCAGTTCTTC. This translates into CASSRGTSPPSYNEQFF.

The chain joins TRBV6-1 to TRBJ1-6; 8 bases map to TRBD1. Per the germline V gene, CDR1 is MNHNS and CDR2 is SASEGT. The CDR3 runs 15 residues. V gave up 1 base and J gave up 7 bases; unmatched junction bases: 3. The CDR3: CASSEVGQVNSPLHF. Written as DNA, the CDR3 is TGTGCCAGCAGTGAAGTGGGACAGGTGAATTCACCCCTCCACTTT.

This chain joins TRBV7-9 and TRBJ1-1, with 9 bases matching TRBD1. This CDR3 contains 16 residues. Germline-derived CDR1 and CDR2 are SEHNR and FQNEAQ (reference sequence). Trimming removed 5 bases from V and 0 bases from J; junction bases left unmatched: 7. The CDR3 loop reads CASSPEGQGMNTEAFF. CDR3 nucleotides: TGTGCCAGCAGCCCTGAGGGACAGGGAATGAACACTGAAGCTTTCTTT.

CDR3 coding DNA: TGTGCCAGCAGCTCAGGACTAGCGGGAGGGGTCTACGAGCAGTACTTC. It translates to CASSSGLAGGVYEQYF. This chain joins TRBV7-2 and TRBJ2-7; 15 positions agree with TRBD2. The CDR3 consists of 16 residues. The ends lost 4 bases at V and 3 bases at J; junction bases unmatched: 4. From germline, CDR1 is SGHTA and CDR2 FQGNSA.

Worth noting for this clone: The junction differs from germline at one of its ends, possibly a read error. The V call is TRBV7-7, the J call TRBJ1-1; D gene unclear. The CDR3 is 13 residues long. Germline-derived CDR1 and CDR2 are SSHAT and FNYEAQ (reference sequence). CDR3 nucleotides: TGTGCTAGCAGTCCCGCCCCGAACACTGAAGCTTTCTTT. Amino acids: CASSPAPNTEAFF.

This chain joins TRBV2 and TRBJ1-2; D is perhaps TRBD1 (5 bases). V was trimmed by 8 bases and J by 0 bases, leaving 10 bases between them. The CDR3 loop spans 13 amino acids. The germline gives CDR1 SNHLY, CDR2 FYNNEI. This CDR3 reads CASRDPANYGYTF. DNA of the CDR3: TGTGCCAGCCGGGACCCAGCTAACTATGGCTACACCTTC.

The CDR3 sequence: CATSRRFGRGDNSPLHF. The CDR3 DNA is TGTGCCACCAGTCGGCGGTTTGGCAGGGGGGATAATTCACCCCTCCACTTT. This rearrangement joins TRBV15 to TRBJ1-6, with TRBD1 identical over 7 bases. After removal of 6 bases from V and 5 bases from J, the junction contained 13 bases not matched to a gene. This CDR3 is built from 17 residues. Germline V CDR1 and CDR2: LNHNV, YYDKDF (reference sequence). The full variable domain, its missing parts supplied by reference TRBV15 and TRBJ1-6, is DAMVIQNPRYQVTQFGKPVTLSCSQTLNHNVMYWYQQKSSQAPKLLFHYYDKDFNNEADTPDNFQSRRPNTSFCFLDIRSPGLGDTAMYLCATSRRFGRGDNSPLHFGNGTRLTVT.

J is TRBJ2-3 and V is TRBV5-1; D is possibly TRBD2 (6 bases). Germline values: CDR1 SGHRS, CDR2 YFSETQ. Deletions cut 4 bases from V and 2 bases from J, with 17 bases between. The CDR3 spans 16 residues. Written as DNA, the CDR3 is TGCGCCAGCAGCAGCCAACCGGGAGATATCACAGATACGCAGTATTTT. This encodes CASSSQPGDITDTQYF.

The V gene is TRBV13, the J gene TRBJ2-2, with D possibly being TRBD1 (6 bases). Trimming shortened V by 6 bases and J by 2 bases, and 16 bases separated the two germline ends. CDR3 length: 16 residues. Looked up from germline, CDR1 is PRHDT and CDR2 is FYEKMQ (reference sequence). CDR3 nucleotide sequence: TGTGCCAGCAGTCGCACAGGGTTGAGAAACACCGGGGAGCTGTTTTTT. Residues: CASSRTGLRNTGELFF.

In nucleotides, the CDR3 is TGCGCCAGCAGTGTCCAGGCCACGAATTCACCCCTCCACTTT. Amino acids: CASSVQATNSPLHF. The V gene is TRBV10-1, the J gene TRBJ1-6; no clear D gene. The CDR3 sequence is 14 residues long. Germline V gene lookup returns CDR1 WNHNN and CDR2 SYGVQD (reference sequence). Between the trimmed V and J ends, which lost 4 bases and 7 bases, there was a span of 11 bases.

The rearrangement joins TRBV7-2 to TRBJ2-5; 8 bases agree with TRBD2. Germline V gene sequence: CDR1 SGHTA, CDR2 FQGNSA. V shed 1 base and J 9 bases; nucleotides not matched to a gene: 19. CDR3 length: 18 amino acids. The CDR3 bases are TGTGCCAGCAGCTTAGAAGTTGGGGGTAGCGGGAAGACAGCGGCCCAGTACTTC. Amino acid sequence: CASSLEVGGSGKTAAQYF.

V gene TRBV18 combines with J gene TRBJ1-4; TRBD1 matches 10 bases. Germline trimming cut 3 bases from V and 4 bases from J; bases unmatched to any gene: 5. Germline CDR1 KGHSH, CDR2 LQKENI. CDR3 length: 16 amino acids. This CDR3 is CASSPEGQGLNEKLFF. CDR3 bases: TGTGCCAGCTCACCTGAGGGACAGGGGCTTAATGAAAAACTGTTTTTT.

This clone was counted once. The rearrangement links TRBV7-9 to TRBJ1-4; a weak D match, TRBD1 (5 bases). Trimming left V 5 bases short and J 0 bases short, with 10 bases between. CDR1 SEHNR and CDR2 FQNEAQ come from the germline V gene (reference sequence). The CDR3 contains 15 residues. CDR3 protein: CASSRPTATNEKLFF. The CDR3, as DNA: TGTGCCAGCAGCCGGCCGACAGCAACTAATGAAAAACTGTTTTTT.

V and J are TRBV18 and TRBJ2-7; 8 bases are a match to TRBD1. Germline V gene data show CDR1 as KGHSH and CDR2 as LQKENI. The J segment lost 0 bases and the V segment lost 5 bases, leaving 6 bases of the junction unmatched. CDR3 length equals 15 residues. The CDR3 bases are TGTGCCAGCTCAATGGACAGGGCTCCCTCCTACGAGCAGTACTTC. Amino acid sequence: CASSMDRAPSYEQYF.

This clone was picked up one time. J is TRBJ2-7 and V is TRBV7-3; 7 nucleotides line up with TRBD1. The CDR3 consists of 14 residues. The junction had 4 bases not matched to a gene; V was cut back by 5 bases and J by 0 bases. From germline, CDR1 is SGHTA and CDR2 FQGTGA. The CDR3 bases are TGTGCCAGCAGCCCCAGGGGGAGCTCCTACGAGCAGTACTTC. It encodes CASSPRGSSYEQYF.

Here the CDR3 DNA reads TGTGCCAGCACCGGAGGGGAAAAAGAGACCCAGTACTTC. Translation gives CASTGGEKETQYF. V and J are TRBV11-2 and TRBJ2-5; possibly TRBD2 for D (6 bases). Germline-derived CDR1 and CDR2 are SGHAT and FQNNGV. The CDR3 runs 13 residues. The V end lost 7 bases, the J end lost 3 bases, and 12 bases lay between the germline ends.

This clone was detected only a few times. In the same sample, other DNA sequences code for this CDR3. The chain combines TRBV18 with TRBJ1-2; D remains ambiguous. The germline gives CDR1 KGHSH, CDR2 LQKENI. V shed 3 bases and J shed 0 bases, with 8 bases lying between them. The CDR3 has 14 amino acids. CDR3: CASSPDRSNYGYTF. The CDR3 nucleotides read TGTGCCAGCTCACCGGACCGGTCTAACTATGGCTACACCTTC.

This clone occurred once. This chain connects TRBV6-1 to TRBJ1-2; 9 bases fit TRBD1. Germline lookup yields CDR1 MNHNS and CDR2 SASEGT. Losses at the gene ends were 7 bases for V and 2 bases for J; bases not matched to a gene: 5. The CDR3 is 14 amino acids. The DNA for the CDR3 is TGTGCCAGCATGTCCACAGGGGGCAACTATGGCTACACCTTC. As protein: CASMSTGGNYGYTF.